The 10 T cell receptor beta chains in this list originate from one sample, sequenced in a study of response to subunit inactivated influenza vaccine. MiXCR was run by TCRdb on the RT-PCR reads, yielding one entry per CDR3 protein. The sample comprises about 780,000 distinct CDR3 sequences, less than 20% of which are singletons, and roughly a tenth rests with the top ten. The sample in question was PBMCs from blood, obtained 5 to 6 days after vaccination. Receptors originate from a man aged 50 to 59 who received an inactivated influenza vaccine.

The chain uses TRBV12-3 or TRBV12-4 and TRBJ2-5; tentative D call: TRBD2 (6 bases). Deletions cut 5 bases from V and 5 bases from J, with 15 bases between. The CDR3 totals 14 residues. CDR3 coding DNA: TGTGCCAGCAGTGTGACTAGTTTGGCGGAGACCCAGTACTTC. Translation gives CASSVTSLAETQYF.

The chain carries TRBV15 and TRBJ2-7; 8 nucleotides match TRBD1. This CDR3 has 14 residues. V was clipped by 0 bases and J by 4 bases; unmatched bases: 2. The germline V gene has CDR1 LNHNV and CDR2 YYDKDF (reference sequence). CDR3 sequence: CATSRERTGYEQYF. The CDR3 nucleotides are TGTGCCACCAGCAGAGAAAGGACAGGGTACGAGCAGTACTTC.

This chain uses TRBV7-2 with TRBJ1-5; TRBD1 matches 9 bases. The V and J ends lost 9 bases and 6 bases, in that order; junction bases with no gene match: 9. The CDR3 has 14 residues. CDR1 is SGHTA and CDR2 is FQGNSA in the germline V gene. As DNA, the CDR3 is TGTGCCAGTCGAACCGGGACAGGGAGTCAGCCCCAGCATTTT. Amino acid sequence: CASRTGTGSQPQHF.

This chain uses TRBV20-1 with TRBJ2-7; 7 bases line up with TRBD1. The length of the CDR3 is 13 residues. CDR1 is DFQATT, CDR2 SNEGSKA, per germline (reference sequence). V lost 5 bases, J lost 3 bases, and 7 bases stayed unmatched. The chain's CDR3 is CSASVGGIYEQYF. DNA of the CDR3: TGCAGTGCTTCCGTAGGGGGCATCTACGAGCAGTACTTC.

This chain connects TRBV7-3 to TRBJ2-1; D is unresolved. Trimming cost V 3 bases and J 6 bases, with 9 bases left between them. This CDR3 has 13 amino acids. Germline lookup yields CDR1 SGHTA and CDR2 FQGTGA. DNA of the CDR3: TGTGCCAGCAGCTTGGAGCCTCGCAATGAGCAGTTCTTC. Protein: CASSLEPRNEQFF. Filled out from reference TRBV7-3 and TRBJ2-1, the complete variable domain reads GAGVSQTPSNKVTEKGKYVELRCDPISGHTALYWYRQSLGQGPEFLIYFQGTGAADDSGLPNDRFFAVRPEGSVSTLKIQRTERGDSAVYLCASSLEPRNEQFFGPGTRLTVL.

There are many counts of this clonotype. The chain recombines TRBV6-1 with TRBJ1-2; D gene unclear. CDR1 and CDR2 (germline): MNHNS, SASEGT. The CDR3 spans 15 residues. V was cut by 5 bases and J by 3 bases, with 16 bases left in between. DNA for the CDR3: TGTGCCAGCAGTCAAACGCTGACGGAATACTATGGCTACACCTTC. As protein: CASSQTLTEYYGYTF.

A few counts support this clonotype. The gene calls are TRBV10-2 and TRBJ2-2; D gene unclear. CDR3 size: 14 residues. Germline lookup yields CDR1 WSHSY and CDR2 SAAADI. Deletions cut 7 bases from V and 0 bases from J, with 9 bases between. CDR3 DNA sequence: TGCGCCAGCATGGGTTTAACGAACACCGGGGAGCTGTTTTTT. Protein: CASMGLTNTGELFF.

This clonotype was found a few times. The chain links TRBV11-2 to TRBJ2-7; 12 nucleotides match TRBD2. Germline V gene sequence: CDR1 SGHAT, CDR2 FQNNGV. This CDR3 region has 19 residues. V trimming: 5 bases; J trimming: 5 bases; junction bases outside the gene matches: 19. The chain's CDR3 is CASSPRGLAGGMLGDEQYF. The DNA for the CDR3 is TGTGCCAGCAGCCCAAGAGGGCTAGCGGGAGGGATGTTAGGCGACGAGCAGTACTTC.

This clonotype was seen a handful of times. The chain carries TRBV3-1 and TRBJ2-1; D is unresolved. With 0 bases removed from V and 9 bases from J, the gap between germline ends came to 9 bases. The CDR3 covers 13 residues. Germline V gene data show CDR1 as LGHDT and CDR2 as YNNKEL (reference sequence). The CDR3 reads CASSQDLWIEQFF. In nucleotides, the CDR3 is TGTGCCAGCAGCCAAGATCTGTGGATTGAGCAGTTCTTC.

This clonotype was recorded only once. The genes are TRBV6-4 and TRBJ2-3; D possibly uses TRBD1 or TRBD2 (5 bases each). V was clipped by 8 bases and J by 2 bases, with 14 bases between them. CDR3 length: 14 residues. Germline V lookup: CDR1 MRHNA, CDR2 SNTAGT. The CDR3 nucleotides are TGTGCCAGCGCACCCGAGGGGAACACAGATACGCAGTATTTT. This translates into CASAPEGNTDTQYF.